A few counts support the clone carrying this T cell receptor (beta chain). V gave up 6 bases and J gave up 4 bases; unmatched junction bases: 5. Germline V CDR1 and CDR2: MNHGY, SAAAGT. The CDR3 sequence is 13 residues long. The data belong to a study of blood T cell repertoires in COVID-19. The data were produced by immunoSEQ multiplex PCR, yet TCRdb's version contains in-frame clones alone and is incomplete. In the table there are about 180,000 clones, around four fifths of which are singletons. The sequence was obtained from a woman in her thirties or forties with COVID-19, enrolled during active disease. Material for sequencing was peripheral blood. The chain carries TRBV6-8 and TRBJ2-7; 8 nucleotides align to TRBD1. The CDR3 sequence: CASRADRGYEQYF. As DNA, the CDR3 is TGTGCCAGCAGAGCAGACAGGGGTTACGAGCAGTACTTC.